This T cell receptor beta chain was observed in a study of T cell repertoires in cytomegalovirus infection. This clonotype was recorded a few times. Its antigen is unidentified. TCRdb redid the calling of the reads with MiXCR, one entry per CDR3 protein. This sample carries roughly 990,000 distinct CDR3 sequences, around 32% of them seen once, and the ten largest clones take around 15%. Trimming took 1 base from V and 1 from J, leaving 7 bases between them. This CDR3 contains 14 residues. The starting material was cultured CD8+ T cells from PBMCs, obtained from culture after CMV antigen stimulation. The sequence was obtained from a human donor in good health (CMV status not recorded). Some clones in this sample may be carry-over from other donors' samples. The chain employs TRBV12-3 or TRBV12-4 and TRBJ2-5; D call uncertain. Here the CDR3 reads CASSLETSQETQYF. CDR3 bases: TGTGCCAGCAGTTTAGAGACTTCCCAAGAGACCCAGTACTTC.